The 20 T cell receptor beta chains given below trace back to one sample, sequenced in a study of blood T cell repertoires in COVID-19. Using immunoSEQ multiplex PCR, the repertoire was profiled, and TCRdb retains in-frame clones only, with some absent. This sample has 140,000 to 150,000 clones, with around 80% found just once. Sequencing was carried out using peripheral blood. These receptors originate from a human donor in a cohort sampled during active COVID-19.

This clone appeared a few times. V gene TRBV9 combines with J gene TRBJ2-7, with 8 positions matching TRBD1. V gave up 0 bases and J gave up 5 bases; unmatched junction bases: 10. Germline CDR1 reads SGDLS; CDR2 reads YYNGEE. This CDR3 contains 16 residues. The DNA of the CDR3 is TGTGCCAGCAGCGTAGCTCCAACAGGGGGGAGGCACGAGCAGTACTTC. Protein: CASSVAPTGGRHEQYF.

The chain carries TRBV2 and TRBJ2-5; weak D call: TRBD1 (5 bases). The CDR3 runs to 15 residues. Trimming removed 2 bases at V and 4 bases at J, with 14 bases between. Per the germline V gene, CDR1 is SNHLY and CDR2 is FYNNEI. The CDR3 nucleotides are TGTGCCAGCAGTGAAAGGGGTCTCCCTAGAGAGACCCAGTACTTC. It yields the protein CASSERGLPRETQYF.

The chain couples TRBV5-1 to TRBJ1-1, with 8 bases identical to TRBD1. The germline gives CDR1 SGHRS, CDR2 YFSETQ. This CDR3 has 15 amino acids. J gave up 3 bases and V 0 bases, and 4 bases lay outside the gene matches. The CDR3: CASSLASRGHTEAFF. Here the CDR3 DNA reads TGCGCCAGCAGCTTGGCCAGCAGGGGGCACACTGAAGCTTTCTTT.

Written as DNA, the CDR3 is TGTGCCAGCAGCCGGGGGGGTGAGCAGTACTTC. Its protein is CASSRGGEQYF. The chain combines TRBV3-1 (or the pseudogene TRBV3-2) with TRBJ2-7, with 7 bases identical to TRBD2. The CDR3 is made up of 11 amino acids. The V and J ends lost 4 bases and 7 bases, in that order; junction bases with no gene match: 1. Germline assignment: CDR1 LGHDT and CDR2 YNNKEL (reference sequence).

The rearrangement joins TRBV11-2 to TRBJ2-7; the match to TRBD2 covers 7 bases. CDR3 length: 15 residues. Germline loops: CDR1 SGHAT, CDR2 FQNNGV. V lost 6 bases and J lost 4; bases outside the gene matches: 12. The CDR3 DNA is TGTGCCAGCAGTGAAAAACGGCACGGGGGGTACGAGCAGTACTTC. Its protein is CASSEKRHGGYEQYF.

The chain is built from TRBV5-8 and TRBJ2-2, with TRBD1 as a possible D gene (5 bases). V gave up 5 bases and J gave up 0 bases, with 14 bases separating them. Germline-derived CDR1 and CDR2 are SGHTS and YDEGEE. CDR3 length equals 16 residues. CDR3: CASRPNRIANTGELFF. CDR3 nucleotides: TGTGCCAGCAGACCTAACAGGATCGCGAACACCGGGGAGCTGTTTTTT.

This clone was seen a few times. The chain links TRBV5-6 to TRBJ2-7; 7 bases line up with TRBD1. Germline lookup yields CDR1 SGHDT and CDR2 YYEEEE. Trimming took 0 bases from V and 12 from J; bases not matched to a gene: 6. The CDR3 extends over 12 amino acids. In DNA form, the CDR3 reads TGTGCCAGCAGCTTGGGAGGGGGCCGGGCGTACTTC. Translating it yields CASSLGGGRAYF.

This clone came up a few times. V usage is TRBV6-2 or TRBV6-3 and J usage is TRBJ1-1; TRBD1 aligns across 7 bases. V gave up 6 bases and J gave up 1 base; unmatched junction bases: 5. CDR3 size: 14 residues. Per germline, CDR1 MNHEY and CDR2 SVGEGT. The CDR3 DNA follows: TGTGCCAGCAGCCTAGCAGGGGGGAACACTGAAGCTTTCTTT. Translating gives CASSLAGGNTEAFF.

The rearrangement uses TRBV6-2 or TRBV6-3 and TRBJ1-2; 7 nucleotides agree with TRBD1. V gave up 5 bases and J gave up 4 bases; unmatched junction bases: 4. The CDR3 covers 13 residues. CDR1 is MNHEY and CDR2 is SVGEGT in the germline V gene. CDR3 coding DNA: TGTGCCAGCAGTCCCCGGGACAGCTATGGCTACACCTTC. Translation gives CASSPRDSYGYTF.

J is TRBJ2-7 and V is TRBV12-3 or TRBV12-4, with 7 nucleotides matching TRBD2. The CDR3 spans 13 residues. J gave up 6 bases and V 5 bases, and 7 bases lay outside the gene matches. The DNA of the CDR3 is TGTGCCAGCAGTACGCGGGGAGGGAGCGAGCAGTACTTC. Its protein is CASSTRGGSEQYF.

The chain has TRBV5-1 and TRBJ1-1; D unclear. V lost 0 bases and J lost 7, with 10 bases in between. The CDR3 totals 13 residues. Per the germline V gene, CDR1 is SGHRS and CDR2 is YFSETQ. CDR3 nucleotides: TGCGCCAGCAGCTTGGCTTTAGATGGTGAAGCTTTCTTT. It codes for CASSLALDGEAFF.

V usage is TRBV4-1 and J usage is TRBJ1-6; D is undetermined. V was pared by 1 base and J by 8 bases, with 12 bases between. The CDR3 runs 15 residues. The germline gives CDR1 MGHRA, CDR2 YSYEKL. As DNA, the CDR3 is TGCGCCAGCAGCCAAGCGGGTCGGGAGCATTCACCCCTCCACTTT. Encoded protein: CASSQAGREHSPLHF.

The chain couples TRBV2 to TRBJ1-6; D remains ambiguous. V was shortened by 0 bases and J by 10 bases, with 19 bases between the two germline ends. Germline assignment: CDR1 SNHLY and CDR2 FYNNEI. The CDR3 length is 17 residues. In nucleotides, the CDR3 is TGTGCCAGCAGTGAAGCGCTTCCAGGCCGTGGGGAGTCACCCCTCCACTTT. The encoded protein is CASSEALPGRGESPLHF.

The chain is built from TRBV4-3 and TRBJ2-7, with 10 bases lining up with TRBD1. The CDR3 contains 15 residues. The J segment lost 3 bases and the V segment lost 3 bases, leaving 5 bases of the junction unmatched. The germline gives CDR1 LGHNA, CDR2 YSLEER. As DNA, the CDR3 is TGCGCCAGCAGCCAGGGGACAGGGGACCTCTACGAGCAGTACTTC. This gives the protein CASSQGTGDLYEQYF.

The gene calls are TRBV3-1 (or the pseudogene TRBV3-2) and TRBJ2-7; D is ambiguous. Germline loops: CDR1 LGHDT, CDR2 YNNKEL (reference sequence). Trimming stripped 5 bases from V and 3 bases from J, with 8 bases between. This CDR3 has 12 amino acids. The CDR3 nucleotides read TGTGCCAGCAGCTACTCAAACTACGAGCAGTACTTC. Amino acids: CASSYSNYEQYF.

The CDR3 nucleotides are TGTGCCAGCTCACCACCGAGGTGGCGGGACGGAGGAGACACTGAAGCTTTCTTT. Translated, it gives CASSPPRWRDGGDTEAFF. This chain links TRBV18 with TRBJ1-1, with TRBD1 as a possible D gene (5 bases). This CDR3 is built from 18 residues. Germline assignment: CDR1 KGHSH and CDR2 LQKENI. The V gene lost 0 bases and the J gene lost 3 bases, with 20 bases spanning the gap.

The J gene is TRBJ1-2, the V gene TRBV14; D unclear. Between the trimmed V and J ends, which lost 6 bases and 11 bases, there was a span of 19 bases. The CDR3 sequence is 13 residues long. Germline CDR1 SGHDN, CDR2 FVKESK. The CDR3 DNA follows: TGTGCCAGCAGTTTAACCCCCCGGGGTCGTTACACCTTC. Translating it yields CASSLTPRGRYTF. Full variable domain (rest looked up from reference TRBV14 and TRBJ1-2): EAGVTQFPSHSVIEKGQTVTLRCDPISGHDNLYWYRRVMGKEIKFLLHFVKESKQDESGMPNNRFLAERTGGTYSTLKVQPAELEDSGVYFCASSLTPRGRYTFGSGTRLTVV.

The chain couples TRBV5-5 to TRBJ1-5, with D maybe TRBD1 (5 bases). This CDR3 has 16 amino acids. Germline CDR1 reads SGHKS; CDR2 reads YYEKEE (reference sequence). With 4 bases removed from V and 6 bases from J, the gap between germline ends came to 20 bases. The CDR3 nucleotides are TGTGCCAGCAGCGTGGACGGTGGGGCCTTTGGTCAGCCCCAGCATTTT. Amino acid sequence: CASSVDGGAFGQPQHF.

This chain links TRBV4-3 with TRBJ2-1; TRBD2 matches at 7 bases. CDR3 length: 15 residues. Unmatched junction bases numbered 10, after V lost 1 base and J lost 10 bases. The germline gives CDR1 LGHNA, CDR2 YSLEER. The CDR3, as DNA: TGCGCCAGCAGCCAAGTAACAAGTTTAGCGGGCGAGCAGTTCTTC. Encoded protein: CASSQVTSLAGEQFF.

The chain joins TRBV7-2 to TRBJ1-5; 11 bases are shared with TRBD1. Germline trimming cut 0 bases from V and 5 bases from J; bases unmatched to any gene: 6. Germline V lookup: CDR1 SGHTA, CDR2 FQGNSA. This CDR3 has 17 amino acids. The CDR3 sequence: CASSLASRDRGDQPQHF. The DNA for the CDR3 is TGTGCCAGCAGCTTAGCGTCCCGGGACAGGGGGGATCAGCCCCAGCATTTT.